What follows is one T cell receptor (beta chain) and its context. The data stem from a study of blood T cell repertoires in COVID-19. Study-wide context: From the United States, Italy and Spain came samples of acute and convalescent COVID-19. In each case, the material was cDNA or gDNA derived from T cells, B-cell-depleted T cells, or PBMCs.

In the original analysis: How many nucleated cells were present was estimated from reference gene primer amplification. Generated by immunoSEQ multiplex PCR, the TCRdb table keeps only in-frame clones and is missing some. V and J calls and clone size come straight from that table; D and trimming were deduced from the DNA. The data contain about 170,000 clones, over 70% of them singletons. The receptor was isolated from a woman aged 50 to 60 in a cohort exposed to, infected with or recovered from COVID-19 (not recorded which). The sequenced material came from PBMCs or T cells enriched from blood (not recorded which).

CDR3 sequence reads: CASSLPLGQSYGYTF. As DNA, the CDR3 is TGTGCCAGCAGCTTACCCTTGGGACAGTCGTATGGCTACACCTTC. This chain connects TRBV7-3 to TRBJ1-2; 7 bases are a match to TRBD1. After removal of 2 bases from V and 5 bases from J, the junction contained 8 bases not matched to a gene. CDR1 and CDR2 (germline): SGHTA, FQGTGA. This CDR3 spans 15 amino acids.